These 14 T cell receptor beta chains originate from one sample sequenced in a study of T cell responses to AZD1222 COVID-19 vaccine. The method was immunoSEQ multiplex PCR; TCRdb's version includes in-frame clones alone and lacks a portion of them. The sample has around 110,000 clones; about 88% are singletons. This sample comprised peripheral blood, obtained on day 0 of AZD1222 vaccination. These receptors all come from an adult in good health.

This chain connects TRBV7-2 to TRBJ1-5; D gene uncertain. The CDR3 contains 14 residues. Trimming removed 5 bases from V and 4 bases from J, with 12 bases in between. Germline CDR1 and CDR2: SGHTA and FQGNSA. Here the CDR3 reads CASSPAGLNQPQHF. As DNA, the CDR3 is TGTGCCAGCAGCCCAGCCGGACTAAATCAGCCCCAGCATTTT.

This chain links TRBV7-2 with TRBJ2-1; the D gene is possibly TRBD2 (6 bases). This CDR3 spans 15 amino acids. Germline loops: CDR1 SGHTA, CDR2 FQGNSA. Trimming left V 2 bases short and J 9 bases short, with 17 bases between. The CDR3 region is CASSLPRSGEVEQFF. The CDR3 coding sequence is TGTGCCAGCAGCTTACCGAGATCGGGAGAAGTTGAGCAGTTCTTC.

The gene calls are TRBV4-2 and TRBJ2-7; TRBD2 agrees at 10 bases. Trimming at V came to 0 bases and at J to 5 bases, leaving 7 bases not matched to a gene. Germline CDR1 reads LGHNA; CDR2 reads YNFKEQ. The length of the CDR3 is 16 residues. For the CDR3, the DNA is TGTGCCAGCAGCCAAGAAGAGGGGACTAGCGTGCACGAGCAGTACTTC. Translation gives CASSQEEGTSVHEQYF.

V and J are TRBV7-6 and TRBJ1-2, with D possibly being TRBD1 (6 bases). The CDR3 extends over 15 amino acids. With 5 bases removed from V and 4 bases from J, the gap between germline ends came to 17 bases. Germline V gene sequence: CDR1 SGHVS, CDR2 FNYEAQ. The CDR3 nucleotides read TGTGCCAGCAGCGAAAGCGTGTGGGGGGCCTATGGCTACACCTTC. Translated: CASSESVWGAYGYTF. Full variable domain (remainder filled in from reference TRBV7-6 and TRBJ1-2): GAGVSQSPRYKVTKRGQDVALRCDPISGHVSLYWYRQALGQGPEFLTYFNYEAQQDKSGLPNDRFSAERPEGSISTLTIQRTEQRDSAMYRCASSESVWGAYGYTFGSGTRLTVV.

This rearrangement joins TRBV28 to TRBJ2-1; the match to TRBD2 covers 13 bases. J was trimmed by 2 bases and V by 5 bases; bases with no gene match: 9. CDR3 length equals 18 residues. Germline CDR1 and CDR2: MDHEN and SYDVKM. The CDR3, as DNA: TGTGCCAGCAGTACCGGGACTAGCGGGGACCCTGCCTACAATGAGCAGTTCTTC. As protein: CASSTGTSGDPAYNEQFF.

The chain is built from TRBV13 and TRBJ2-1; 7 positions match TRBD2. Germline V CDR1 and CDR2: PRHDT, FYEKMQ (reference sequence). The CDR3 sequence is 16 residues long. The V gene end was trimmed by 5 bases and the J gene end by 2 bases; junction bases not matched to a gene: 9. This CDR3 is CASSPRGGDAYNEQFF. The CDR3 nucleotides are TGTGCCAGCAGCCCCCGGGGAGGGGACGCCTACAATGAGCAGTTCTTC.

The rearrangement joins TRBV7-9 to TRBJ2-7; tentatively, D is TRBD2 (5 bases). Germline V CDR1 and CDR2: SEHNR, FQNEAQ (reference sequence). Deletions cut 0 bases from V and 3 bases from J, with 6 bases between. CDR3 length: 13 amino acids. The CDR3 here is CASSLAGVYEQYF. The DNA for the CDR3 is TGTGCCAGCAGCTTAGCGGGAGTCTACGAGCAGTACTTC.

This clone appeared a single time. J is TRBJ1-3 and V is TRBV4-1; D unclear. CDR3 length: 16 residues. Germline-derived CDR1 and CDR2 are MGHRA and YSYEKL. Trimming removed 2 bases at V and 1 base at J, with 12 bases between. The CDR3 sequence is CASSQNSAESGNTIYF. Here the CDR3 DNA reads TGCGCCAGCAGCCAAAATTCAGCTGAATCTGGAAACACCATATATTTT.

The rearrangement uses TRBV10-3 and TRBJ2-5; 8 bases agree with TRBD2. Germline CDR1 ENHRY, CDR2 SYGVKD. The CDR3 sequence is 14 residues long. J was trimmed by 2 bases and V by 11 bases; bases with no gene match: 10. The CDR3 reads CASRYGRDQETQYF. CDR3 coding DNA: TGTGCCTCACGGTACGGGAGGGATCAAGAGACCCAGTACTTC.

This clone has only a few counts. This chain connects TRBV7-6 to TRBJ2-7, with no clear D. Trimming cost V 4 bases and J 0 bases, with 10 bases left between them. This CDR3 comprises 14 residues. Germline CDR1 is SGHVS and CDR2 is FNYEAQ. CDR3 sequence (DNA): TGTGCCAGCAGCTACGGACCCGGCTCCTACGAGCAGTACTTC. As protein: CASSYGPGSYEQYF.

This rearrangement joins TRBV23-1 to TRBJ2-1; D may correspond to TRBD1 or TRBD2 (5 bases each). TRBV23-1 counts as an open reading frame of uncertain function. Trimming cost V 7 bases and J 0 bases, with 10 bases left between them. The CDR3 consists of 14 residues. CDR3 DNA: TGCGCCAGCACGTCAGGGAGCTCCTACAATGAGCAGTTCTTC. It is translated as CASTSGSSYNEQFF.

The gene calls are TRBV4-2 and TRBJ2-6; a possible D gene is TRBD1 (6 bases). Looked up from germline, CDR1 is LGHNA and CDR2 is YNFKEQ. This CDR3 is 18 amino acids long. The V and J ends lost 4 bases and 0 bases respectively, with 16 bases between them. The CDR3: CASSPARRGHSGANVLTF. CDR3 nucleotides: TGTGCCAGCAGCCCCGCCCGACGGGGACACTCTGGGGCCAACGTCCTGACTTTC.

The chain is built from TRBV18 and TRBJ2-7; TRBD1 aligns across 7 bases. The length of the CDR3 is 14 residues. Germline V CDR1 and CDR2: KGHSH, LQKENI. Losses at the gene ends were 6 bases for V and 2 bases for J; bases not matched to a gene: 7. As DNA, the CDR3 is TGTGCCAGCTCCCCGACAGGGACCGCCTACGAGCAGTACTTC. It specifies CASSPTGTAYEQYF.

This clone has more than one count but fewer than ten. J is TRBJ1-1 and V is TRBV19, with 10 bases fitting TRBD1. The trim removed 2 bases at V and 5 bases at J, leaving 5 bases unmatched. The germline gives CDR1 LNHDA, CDR2 SQIVND (reference sequence). The CDR3 consists of 15 residues. CDR3 nucleotide sequence: TGTGCCAGTAGTATACGACAGGGGGCGCATACTGAAGCTTTCTTT. Translated: CASSIRQGAHTEAFF.